The source of this T cell receptor beta chain is a study of blood T cell repertoires in COVID-19. V lost 3 bases and J lost 6; bases outside the gene matches: 7. The CDR3 is 15 amino acids. Germline CDR1 is KGHDR and CDR2 is SFDVKD. Patients of the Seattle cohort, enrolled during active infection, were followed longitudinally. Authors' methods: Estimation of nucleated cell counts was performed using reference gene primer amplification. Libraries were prepared by immunoSEQ multiplex PCR; TCRdb keeps only in-frame clonotypes and omits some of them. Clone size and the V and J calls come from that table; the DNA yielded D and trimming. The repertoire consists of around 250,000 clones, with about 84% occurring once and the leading ten covering 5.5% to 6.5%.

The clonotype was recovered from a woman older than 75 with COVID-19, enrolled during active disease. The specimen was peripheral blood. This chain joins TRBV24-1 and TRBJ2-3, with 8 bases matching TRBD2. CDR3: CATSDPRGAGDTQYF. The CDR3 DNA is TGTGCCACCAGTGATCCGCGGGGGGCTGGGGATACGCAGTATTTT.